This entry describes one T cell receptor beta chain. Its antigen is currently unknown. Libraries for TCRalpha and TCRbeta carried sample barcodes and unique molecular identifiers via 5'RACE. TCRdb recomputed calls from the 5' RACE reads with MiXCR, one row per CDR3 protein. The sample records 500,000 to 550,000 distinct CDR3 sequences, roughly 22% being singletons. The data belong to a study of T-cell memory formation after mild COVID-19. Overall study context: The TCR clusters were mostly specific to one donor.

Germline CDR1 LGHDT, CDR2 YNNKEL (reference sequence). V gave up 3 bases and J gave up 5 bases; unmatched junction bases: 12. The CDR3 is 17 residues long. Points from the study as a whole: The pre-infection memory compartment contained some responding clones, suggesting cross-reactive memory joined. A second wave of clones peaked on day 37, and their SARS-CoV-2 specificity went unconfirmed.

The chain joins TRBV3-1 to TRBJ2-5; the match to TRBD2 covers 10 bases. Sequences were obtained from PBMCs or a T cell subset sorted from them (not recorded which). The sequence derives from an adult woman who had mild COVID-19 (a few samples of this study predate the infection). Cell type and time point are not known. The CDR3 nucleotides read TGTGCCAGCAGCCAGGGACTACTAGCGGGGACCAGGGAGACCCAGTACTTC. Protein: CASSQGLLAGTRETQYF.